A single sample gave rise to the 17 T cell receptor beta chains below, sequenced in a study of cytomegalovirus exposure and HLA in healthy donors. PCR used 60 Vbeta primers and 13 Jbeta primers. The data were produced by immunoSEQ multiplex PCR, yet TCRdb's version contains in-frame clones alone and is incomplete. The table shows about 150,000 clones, with approximately 85% occurring only once. The specimen sequenced was PBMCs. The receptors were gathered from a girl aged 5-17 years in good health and CMV-seropositive.

The rearrangement uses TRBV27 and TRBJ2-2; 10 positions match TRBD2. The trim removed 5 bases at V and 5 bases at J, leaving 8 bases unmatched. CDR3 length: 16 amino acids. Germline V gives CDR1 MNHEY, CDR2 SMNVEV (reference sequence). CDR3 in DNA: TGTGCCAGCAGTCCTCAGCGGGGGGGTCGAACCGGGGAGCTGTTTTTT. Translation: CASSPQRGGRTGELFF.

The chain uses TRBV9 and TRBJ1-2, with TRBD1 identical over 8 bases. The CDR3 spans 15 residues. The V segment lost 3 bases and the J segment 0 bases; nucleotides outside the gene matches: 4. Germline lookup yields CDR1 SGDLS and CDR2 YYNGEE. Here the CDR3 reads CASSATGGTNYGYTF. CDR3 DNA: TGTGCCAGCAGCGCTACAGGGGGTACTAACTATGGCTACACCTTC.

The chain combines TRBV5-1 with TRBJ2-5, with D possibly matching TRBD1 (5 bases). The J call may be faulty, since TRBJ2-7 better matches the DNA end. The CDR3 spans 14 residues. Looked up from germline, CDR1 is SGHRS and CDR2 is YFSETQ. The CDR3 nucleotides are TGCGCCAGCAGCTTGGCAGGGTATTCCGACGAGCAGTACTTC. Translating gives CASSLAGYSDEQYF.

This clone has more than one count but fewer than ten. One junction end does not reproduce the germline sequence, and a read error may be involved. The chain joins TRBV7-7 to TRBJ2-6, with 8 bases lining up with TRBD2. CDR1 SSHAT and CDR2 FNYEAQ come from the germline V gene (reference sequence). The CDR3 extends over 16 amino acids. The CDR3 sequence: CASSLGGGSGANVLTF. As DNA, the CDR3 is TGTGCTAGCAGCCTCGGGGGGGGCTCCGGGGCCAACGTCCTGACTTTC.

This chain links TRBV10-2 with TRBJ1-2; D ambiguous. Trimming stripped 2 bases from V and 6 bases from J, with 7 bases between. The CDR3 spans 12 residues. Germline-derived CDR1 and CDR2 are WSHSY and SAAADI. The CDR3 loop reads CASSEGEHGYTF. In DNA form, the CDR3 reads TGCGCCAGCAGTGAGGGGGAGCATGGCTACACCTTC.

This chain joins TRBV9 and TRBJ1-1; D ambiguous. V lost 0 bases, J lost 5 bases, and 5 bases lay in between. The CDR3 extends over 12 amino acids. Germline CDR1 is SGDLS and CDR2 is YYNGEE. The CDR3 loop is CASSVVETEAFF. The CDR3 nucleotides read TGTGCCAGCAGCGTAGTTGAGACTGAAGCTTTCTTT. The full variable domain, rest sourced from reference TRBV9 and TRBJ1-1, is DSGVTQTPKHLITATGQRVTLRCSPRSGDLSVYWYQQSLDQGLQFLIQYYNGEERAKGNILERFSAQQFPDLHSELNLSSLELGDSALYFCASSVVETEAFFGQGTRLTVV.

V gene TRBV6-6 combines with J gene TRBJ2-2; 12 positions match TRBD1. This CDR3 comprises 16 residues. Germline-derived CDR1 and CDR2 are MNHNY and SVGAGI (reference sequence). V gave up 4 bases and J gave up 3 bases; unmatched junction bases: 3. The chain's CDR3 is CASSSGTGGYTGELFF. The CDR3 nucleotides are TGTGCCAGCAGTTCCGGGACAGGGGGCTACACCGGGGAGCTGTTTTTT.

The chain joins TRBV5-1 to TRBJ1-3; TRBD1 is a possible D gene (5 bases). The V gene lost 7 bases and the J gene lost 1 base, with 12 bases spanning the gap. The CDR3 covers 14 residues. The germline CDR1 and CDR2 sequences are SGHRS and YFSETQ. CDR3 DNA: TGCGCCAGCGCCAGCCAGGGATCTGGAAACACCATATATTTT. Its translation: CASASQGSGNTIYF.

This sequence joins TRBV10-3 and TRBJ1-1; no definite D call. From germline, CDR1 is ENHRY and CDR2 SYGVKD. CDR3 length: 13 residues. Trimming pared 6 bases from V and 0 bases from J, leaving 8 bases between. The CDR3 spells CAIRPNMNTEAFF. CDR3 DNA: TGTGCCATCAGGCCTAATATGAACACTGAAGCTTTCTTT.

The V gene is TRBV5-6, the J gene TRBJ1-5; 7 nucleotides line up with TRBD1. V shed 4 bases, J shed 0 bases, and the junction held 4 bases outside the gene matches. This CDR3 is built from 15 residues. Germline loops: CDR1 SGHDT, CDR2 YYEEEE. The CDR3 DNA sequence: TGTGCCAGCAGCCAGGGGGGTTATAGCAATCAGCCCCAGCATTTT. This sequence encodes CASSQGGYSNQPQHF.

The rearrangement links TRBV5-6 to TRBJ1-2, with no clear D. This CDR3 region has 14 residues. Germline V gives CDR1 SGHDT, CDR2 YYEEEE. V lost 5 bases to trimming and J lost 3 bases, with 14 bases between them. The CDR3 is CASSPGIPHYGYTF. CDR3 DNA: TGTGCCAGCAGTCCCGGGATCCCCCACTATGGCTACACCTTC.

The CDR3 DNA sequence: TGCGCCAGCAGTCAACCCCTCGACAGGGCGAACACCGGGGAGCTGTTTTTT. This codes for CASSQPLDRANTGELFF. This rearrangement joins TRBV23-1 to TRBJ2-2; 7 bases agree with TRBD1. TRBV23-1 is known as an ORF, though its function is uncertain. This CDR3 is 17 amino acids long. J lost 0 bases, V lost 2 bases, and 6 bases had no gene match.

This clone was detected only a few times. The chain carries TRBV28 and TRBJ1-1; tentative D call: TRBD1 (6 bases). The CDR3 is made up of 15 amino acids. Germline V gene data show CDR1 as MDHEN and CDR2 as SYDVKM. Trimming removed 2 bases from V and 4 bases from J, with 14 bases in between. CDR3 amino acids: CASSLGGKKATEAFF. The DNA for the CDR3 is TGTGCCAGCAGTTTAGGGGGCAAGAAGGCCACTGAAGCTTTCTTT.

This chain uses TRBV5-1 with TRBJ1-2; the match to TRBD1 covers 10 bases. The CDR3 length is 14 residues. V was pared by 0 bases and J by 5 bases, with 1 base of the junction left unmatched. Germline V CDR1 and CDR2: SGHRS, YFSETQ. CDR3 DNA sequence: TGCGCCAGCAGCTTGGCGGACAGGGGGTATGGCTACACCTTC. The encoded protein is CASSLADRGYGYTF.

The chain has TRBV29-1 and TRBJ1-2, with D perhaps matching TRBD1 (6 bases). The CDR3 has 10 residues. Looked up from germline, CDR1 is SQVTM and CDR2 is ANQGSEA. V shed 7 bases and J shed 8 bases, with 11 bases lying between them. CDR3 bases: TGCAGCGCTCCAGGGGTCGGCTACACCTTC. Translating it yields CSAPGVGYTF.

This clone was counted once. This sequence joins TRBV11-3 and TRBJ1-1, with 8 bases identical to TRBD1. Germline CDR1 SGHNT, CDR2 YENEEA. This CDR3 region has 17 residues. V was pared by 0 bases and J by 2 bases, with 8 bases of the junction left unmatched. This chain's CDR3 is CASSLEGGDRGNTEAFF. In nucleotides, the CDR3 is TGTGCCAGCAGCTTAGAGGGAGGAGACAGGGGAAACACTGAAGCTTTCTTT.

Here the CDR3 DNA reads TGTGCCAGCAGCGTACCCACAGGGGAGAACTATGGCTACACCTTC. It specifies CASSVPTGENYGYTF. The chain recombines TRBV9 with TRBJ1-2, with TRBD1 matching 7 bases. V lost 1 base, J lost 2 bases, and 5 bases stayed unmatched. CDR3 size: 15 residues. Germline-derived CDR1 and CDR2 are SGDLS and YYNGEE.